This T cell receptor beta chain was captured by sequencing in a study of CD8 T cells in ankylosing spondylitis. Findings and caveats of the study: Fewer than 10 highly homologous variants made up a TCR beta motif that seemed to typify ankylosing spondylitis blood.

For TCR beta, libraries came from quantitative 5'-RACE with molecular barcodes. A single record per CDR3 protein comes from TCRdb applying MiXCR to the 5' RACE reads. Here the sample spans approximately 300,000 distinct CDR3 sequences, roughly 20% being singletons. This clonotype has just a few counts. What it recognizes is unknown. This clonotype originated in a male donor with ankylosing spondylitis or in good health (not recorded which). The material sequenced was blood, either unsorted or a sorted T cell fraction (not recorded which).

The CDR3 protein is CASSLSQGLNTEAFF. The CDR3 nucleotides are TGTGCCAGCAGCCTATCCCAGGGGTTGAACACTGAAGCTTTCTTT. This rearrangement joins TRBV27 to TRBJ1-1; maybe TRBD1 (6 bases). CDR1 is MNHEY, CDR2 SMNVEV, per germline (reference sequence). The V end was cut by 6 bases, the J end by 0 bases, with 14 bases between. This CDR3 spans 15 amino acids.